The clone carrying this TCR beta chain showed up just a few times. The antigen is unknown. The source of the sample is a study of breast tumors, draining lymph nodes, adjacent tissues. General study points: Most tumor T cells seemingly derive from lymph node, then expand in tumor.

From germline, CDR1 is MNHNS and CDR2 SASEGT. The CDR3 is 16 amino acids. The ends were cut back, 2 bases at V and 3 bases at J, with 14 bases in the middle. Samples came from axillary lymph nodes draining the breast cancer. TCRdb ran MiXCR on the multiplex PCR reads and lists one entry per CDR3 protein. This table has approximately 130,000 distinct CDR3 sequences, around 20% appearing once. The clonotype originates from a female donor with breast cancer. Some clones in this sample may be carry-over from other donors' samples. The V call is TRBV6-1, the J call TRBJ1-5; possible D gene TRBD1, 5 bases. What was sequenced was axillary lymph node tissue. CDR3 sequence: CASSENWGGSNQPQHF. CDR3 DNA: TGTGCCAGCAGTGAAAATTGGGGGGGGTCCAATCAGCCCCAGCATTTT.